The 26 T cell receptor beta chains below all came from one sample that was sequenced in a study of CD8+CD57+ T cells in acquired aplastic anemia. TCR beta VDJ combinations and CDR3 sequences were profiled from genomic DNA. In TCRdb, the reads were re-called with MiXCR into one record per CDR3 protein. The data contain about 170,000 distinct CDR3 sequences, about 60% of them seen just once; the ten biggest clones take up 45%. Sequencing was carried out using sorted CD4+, CD8+, or CD8+CD57+ T cells (not recorded which) from PBMCs. The receptors here all came from a human donor in good health.

The rearrangement joins TRBV20-1 to TRBJ2-5; 8 nucleotides agree with TRBD2. V shed 5 bases and J 5 bases; nucleotides not matched to a gene: 22. The CDR3 loop spans 18 amino acids. Germline V lookup: CDR1 DFQATT, CDR2 SNEGSKA (reference sequence). CDR3 coding DNA: TGCAGTGCTTTCCTTCTACCGGGGGGGACTAGAAGGACGGAGACCCAGTACTTC. This codes for CSAFLLPGGTRRTETQYF.

The rearrangement links TRBV7-3 to TRBJ2-2; 9 nucleotides line up with TRBD1. The CDR3 has 15 amino acids. The J segment lost 4 bases and the V segment lost 2 bases, leaving 2 bases of the junction unmatched. Per germline, CDR1 SGHTA and CDR2 FQGTGA. CDR3 sequence reads: CASSLGTGFTGELFF. The CDR3 coding sequence is TGTGCCAGCAGCTTAGGGACAGGGTTCACCGGGGAGCTGTTTTTT. The variable domain in full, completed from reference TRBV7-3 and TRBJ2-2, reads GAGVSQTPSNKVTEKGKYVELRCDPISGHTALYWYRQSLGQGPEFLIYFQGTGAADDSGLPNDRFFAVRPEGSVSTLKIQRTERGDSAVYLCASSLGTGFTGELFFGEGSRLTVL.

The chain employs TRBV5-1 and TRBJ2-3; 11 positions agree with TRBD2. CDR3 length: 16 residues. After removal of 6 bases from V and 0 bases from J, the junction contained 6 bases not matched to a gene. Germline CDR1 is SGHRS and CDR2 is YFSETQ. Written as DNA, the CDR3 is TGCGCCAGCAACATACTAGCGGGGGCCAGCACAGATACGCAGTATTTT. Residues: CASNILAGASTDTQYF.

The chain links TRBV20-1 to TRBJ1-4, with 11 bases that match TRBD1. V trimming: 0 bases; J trimming: 7 bases; junction bases outside the gene matches: 4. Per the germline V gene, CDR1 is DFQATT and CDR2 is SNEGSKA (reference sequence). The CDR3 has 15 amino acids. Here the CDR3 DNA reads TGCAGTGCTAGAGACTGGGACAGGGGGGGTGAAAAACTGTTTTTT. It translates to CSARDWDRGGEKLFF.

In its sample, this clonotype was seen many times. This chain connects TRBV7-9 to TRBJ2-3, with 9 nucleotides matching TRBD2. Germline V lookup: CDR1 SEHNR, CDR2 FQNEAQ (reference sequence). J gave up 3 bases and V 6 bases, and 10 bases lay outside the gene matches. This CDR3 region has 16 residues. CDR3: CASSPPRLAVTDTQYF. As DNA, the CDR3 is TGTGCCAGCAGTCCCCCCAGACTAGCGGTAACAGATACGCAGTATTTT.

The rearrangement links TRBV5-1 to TRBJ2-3; D is ambiguous. V was clipped by 4 bases and J by 0 bases, with 9 bases between them. CDR1 and CDR2 from the germline V gene are SGHRS and YFSETQ. The CDR3 covers 14 residues. The CDR3 here is CASSPVTSTDTQYF. The CDR3 bases are TGCGCCAGCAGCCCGGTGACTAGCACAGATACGCAGTATTTT. The full variable domain, with the rest looked up from reference TRBV5-1 and TRBJ2-3, is KAGVTQTPRYLIKTRGQQVTLSCSPISGHRSVSWYQQTPGQGLQFLFEYFSETQRNKGNFPGRFSGRQFSNSRSEMNVSTLELGDSALYLCASSPVTSTDTQYFGPGTRLTVL.

This chain links TRBV6-1 with TRBJ2-3; no clear D. CDR1 and CDR2 from the germline V gene are MNHNS and SASEGT. The CDR3 consists of 12 residues. Trimming removed 2 bases from V and 5 bases from J, with 5 bases in between. In DNA form, the CDR3 reads TGTGCCAGCAGTGAACAACGAGATACGCAGTATTTT. Its protein is CASSEQRDTQYF.

This chain links TRBV15 with TRBJ2-7, with D possibly matching TRBD2 (5 bases). The germline CDR1 and CDR2 sequences are LNHNV and YYDKDF (reference sequence). Trimming stripped 3 bases from V and 3 bases from J, with 12 bases between. The length of the CDR3 is 14 residues. CDR3 in DNA: TGTGCCACCAGCAGGAATAGGGAGTTCTACGAGCAGTACTTC. Protein product: CATSRNREFYEQYF.

The table lists this clonotype with a few counts. The chain uses TRBV7-9 and TRBJ2-3, with D hard to call. Germline V gene lookup returns CDR1 SEHNR and CDR2 FQNEAQ (reference sequence). V lost 0 bases and J 0 bases, leaving 10 bases between the germline ends. There are 16 residues in the CDR3. The CDR3 DNA sequence: TGTGCCAGCAGCTTAGCGCTATCAGCTAGCACAGATACGCAGTATTTT. Translation: CASSLALSASTDTQYF.

This rearrangement joins TRBV7-2 to TRBJ1-1, with a weak D call TRBD1 (5 bases). The germline V gene encodes CDR1 SGHTA and CDR2 FQGNSA. The CDR3 length is 14 residues. V lost 2 bases and J 4 bases, leaving 11 bases between the germline ends. DNA for the CDR3: TGTGCCAGCAGCTTAAACCAGGGTGTCACTGAAGCTTTCTTT. It translates to CASSLNQGVTEAFF.

The rearrangement links TRBV24-1 to TRBJ1-2; D gene uncertain. Germline V lookup: CDR1 KGHDR, CDR2 SFDVKD. The CDR3 totals 13 residues. V was clipped by 9 bases and J by 4 bases, with 14 bases between them. The CDR3 DNA sequence: TGTGCCACCGGCTTACTTTGGGCCTATGGCTACACCTTC. Translation gives CATGLLWAYGYTF.

Worth noting for this clonotype: At one end, the junction sequence differs from germline, possibly due to a read error. This chain connects TRBV7-2 to TRBJ2-5; a weak D match, TRBD2 (5 bases). There are 14 residues in the CDR3. CDR1 and CDR2 from the germline V gene are SGHTA and FQGNSA. As DNA, the CDR3 is TGTGCCAGCAGCCCAGAGTCAGCACTAGAGAACCAGTACTTC. Its protein is CASSPESALENQYF.

This clonotype occurred a few times. Mismatch with germline at one junction end may stem from a read error. This chain joins TRBV7-9 and TRBJ2-7; 7 bases line up with TRBD1. The CDR3 runs 14 residues. Germline CDR1 and CDR2: SEHNR and FQNEAQ (reference sequence). CDR3 DNA sequence: TGTGCCAGCAGTTTAGGGCAGGGGGTCTACGAGCAGTACTTC. Amino acids: CASSLGQGVYEQYF.

This rearrangement joins TRBV6-6 to TRBJ2-7; no firm D call. The CDR3 extends over 12 amino acids. Germline V CDR1 and CDR2: MNHNY, SVGAGI (reference sequence). The V end was cut by 8 bases, the J end by 6 bases, with 14 bases between. CDR3 amino acids: CASGVTGGEQYF. The CDR3 DNA sequence: TGTGCCAGCGGAGTGACTGGTGGCGAGCAGTACTTC.

This clonotype was seen more than once but under ten times. This chain links TRBV25-1 with TRBJ1-1; D unresolved. Germline CDR1 and CDR2: MGHDK and SYGVNS. V lost 4 bases, J lost 0 bases, and 6 bases lay in between. This CDR3 has 13 amino acids. The CDR3 DNA follows: TGTGCCAGCAGTGGCCGGTTGAACACTGAAGCTTTCTTT. Its protein is CASSGRLNTEAFF.

This clonotype was observed at least ten times. V usage is TRBV20-1 and J usage is TRBJ2-1; TRBD1 or TRBD2 may be the D gene (6 bases each). From germline, CDR1 is DFQATT and CDR2 SNEGSKA (reference sequence). Trimming took off 0 bases at V and 9 bases at J, with 21 bases between the two ends. The CDR3 length is 16 residues. CDR3 DNA: TGCAGTGCTAGAGATCGGGGCCGGGGGCTAGTTAGTGAGCAGTTCTTC. Its translation is CSARDRGRGLVSEQFF.

The V and J genes are TRBV20-1 and TRBJ2-3, with 7 bases identical to TRBD2. This CDR3 contains 15 residues. Trimming at V came to 3 bases and at J to 3 bases, leaving 9 bases not matched to a gene. From germline, CDR1 is DFQATT and CDR2 SNEGSKA (reference sequence). CDR3 nucleotides: TGCAGTGCTAGCGGGGGGTTTATGACGACAGATACGCAGTATTTT. Translated: CSASGGFMTTDTQYF.

V usage is TRBV6-5 and J usage is TRBJ2-7; weak D call: TRBD1 (6 bases). Trimming shortened V by 5 bases and J by 5 bases, and 31 bases separated the two germline ends. CDR3 length equals 19 residues. Germline V gene sequence: CDR1 MNHEY, CDR2 SVGAGI. The CDR3 nucleotides read TGTGCCAGCAGTCCCGGGATAGGGGGAATGCCAACGTTGAGGCACGAGCAGTACTTC. Its translation is CASSPGIGGMPTLRHEQYF.

This clonotype was observed at least ten times. J is TRBJ2-2 and V is TRBV12-3 or TRBV12-4; tentative D call: TRBD1 (6 bases). V dropped 4 bases and J dropped 5 bases, with 26 bases sitting between them. The CDR3 runs 19 residues. The CDR3 region has the DNA TGTGCCAGCAGTTCAGGGGCCGAGCCCTACATCAAACAGACCGGGGAGCTGTTTTTT. Its protein is CASSSGAEPYIKQTGELFF.

V is TRBV5-5 and J is TRBJ2-1; 14 nucleotides align to TRBD2. The J segment lost 7 bases and the V segment lost 4 bases, leaving 16 bases of the junction unmatched. CDR3 length: 19 residues. Germline V CDR1 and CDR2: SGHKS, YYEKEE (reference sequence). The CDR3 is CASSRHTGTSGSIRNEQFF. CDR3 sequence (DNA): TGTGCCAGCAGCCGACACACCGGGACTAGCGGGAGTATAAGAAATGAGCAGTTCTTC.

The chain uses TRBV20-1 and TRBJ1-1; no reliable D call. The CDR3 is made up of 13 amino acids. Trimming removed 6 bases at V and 1 base at J, with 12 bases between. Germline V gives CDR1 DFQATT, CDR2 SNEGSKA (reference sequence). The CDR3 DNA follows: TGCAGTGCCCGAGCCCAGGCGAACACTGAAGCTTTCTTT. It translates to CSARAQANTEAFF.

This clonotype was counted many times. The chain couples TRBV5-5 to TRBJ2-5; D not resolved. Germline V gene sequence: CDR1 SGHKS, CDR2 YYEKEE (reference sequence). V dropped 1 base and J dropped 1 base, with 5 bases sitting between them. The CDR3 length is 13 residues. The CDR3 region is CASSLWPQETQYF. For the CDR3, the DNA is TGTGCCAGCAGCTTGTGGCCCCAAGAGACCCAGTACTTC.

This chain links TRBV19 with TRBJ2-6; D call uncertain. This CDR3 contains 14 residues. With 5 bases removed from V and 0 bases from J, the gap between germline ends came to 5 bases. From germline, CDR1 is LNHDA and CDR2 SQIVND (reference sequence). CDR3 bases: TGTGCCAGTAGTTTGTCCTCTGGGGCCAACGTCCTGACTTTC. Encoded protein: CASSLSSGANVLTF.

The chain joins TRBV2 to TRBJ2-5; TRBD1 might be the D (6 bases). Looked up from germline, CDR1 is SNHLY and CDR2 is FYNNEI. The CDR3 has 13 amino acids. V was cut by 4 bases and J by 5 bases, with 11 bases left in between. CDR3 nucleotides: TGTGCCAGCAGTGGGACAGTAGGCGAGACCCAGTACTTC. Amino acid sequence: CASSGTVGETQYF.

This rearrangement joins TRBV7-3 to TRBJ2-2; 7 positions match TRBD2. The germline V gene has CDR1 SGHTA and CDR2 FQGTGA. Trimming removed 5 bases from V and 4 bases from J; junction bases left unmatched: 13. CDR3 length equals 17 residues. The CDR3 region is CASSPRLTGGVTGELFF. CDR3 in DNA: TGTGCCAGCAGCCCACGACTAACGGGAGGTGTCACCGGGGAGCTGTTTTTT. Filled out from reference TRBV7-3 and TRBJ2-2, the complete variable domain reads GAGVSQTPSNKVTEKGKYVELRCDPISGHTALYWYRQSLGQGPEFLIYFQGTGAADDSGLPNDRFFAVRPEGSVSTLKIQRTERGDSAVYLCASSPRLTGGVTGELFFGEGSRLTVL.

Comments on this clonotype: One base away lies a much larger clone, so this may be a sequencing read error. This rearrangement joins TRBV2 to TRBJ1-3; D is uncertain. From germline, CDR1 is SNHLY and CDR2 FYNNEI. This CDR3 region has 12 residues. The CDR3 coding sequence is TGTGCCAGCAGGAACTCTGGAAACGCCATATATTTT. Translated: CASRNSGNAIYF.